A single sample gave rise to the 17 T cell receptor beta chains below, sequenced in a study of blood T cells in healthy people across ages. The second PCR ran about 6 to 11 cycles with a sample-barcoded 5' primer and J-beta primers. TCRdb reanalysed the 5' RACE reads using MiXCR and keeps one entry per CDR3 protein. Of more than 700,000 distinct CDR3 sequences listed, about 42% are singletons. The sequenced sample consisted of blood. The receptors were sampled from a man older than 75 in good health.

The gene calls are TRBV15 and TRBJ1-4, with D possibly being TRBD1 (5 bases). This CDR3 has 16 amino acids. Trimming pared 0 bases from V and 8 bases from J, leaving 16 bases between. CDR1 is LNHNV and CDR2 is YYDKDF in the germline V gene (reference sequence). The CDR3 nucleotides are TGTGCCACCAGCAGAGATTCTCAGCAGGGAAGAGAAAAACTGTTTTTT. Its translation: CATSRDSQQGREKLFF.

This clonotype came up a few times. This rearrangement joins TRBV12-3 or TRBV12-4 to TRBJ2-1; 9 bases are shared with TRBD2. This CDR3 spans 15 amino acids. V gave up 5 bases and J gave up 4 bases; unmatched junction bases: 6. The CDR3 DNA reads as TGTGCCAGCAGTCGTTCTAGCGGGGTATACAATGAGCAGTTCTTC. This sequence encodes CASSRSSGVYNEQFF.

In its sample, this clonotype was seen many times. The V and J genes are TRBV20-1 and TRBJ2-5; 14 bases map to TRBD2. This CDR3 is built from 15 residues. The trim removed 2 bases at V and 4 bases at J, leaving 3 bases unmatched. CDR1 and CDR2 (germline): DFQATT, SNEGSKA (reference sequence). CDR3 bases: TGCAGTGCTAGACTCGGGACTAGCGGGAGAGAGACCCAGTACTTC. This sequence encodes CSARLGTSGRETQYF.

This chain links TRBV14 with TRBJ2-3; D call uncertain. CDR1 SGHDN and CDR2 FVKESK come from the germline V gene. The CDR3 is 14 amino acids. The V and J ends lost 1 base and 3 bases respectively, with 8 bases between them. CDR3 sequence: CASSQGIATDTQYF. The DNA for the CDR3 is TGTGCCAGCAGCCAAGGGATAGCTACAGATACGCAGTATTTT.

The chain employs TRBV29-1 and TRBJ2-7; either TRBD1 or TRBD2 may supply D (5 bases each). The J call may be faulty, since TRBJ2-5 better matches the DNA end. The germline gives CDR1 SQVTM, CDR2 ANQGSEA. This CDR3 has 12 residues. The CDR3 here is CSGLWGWETQYF. Written as DNA, the CDR3 is TGCAGCGGTCTATGGGGGTGGGAGACCCAGTACTTC.

In this sample, this clonotype turned up once. The chain is built from TRBV7-3 and TRBJ1-1; no definite D call. CDR1 and CDR2 (germline): SGHTA, FQGTGA. The CDR3 totals 13 residues. V was shortened by 6 bases and J by 5 bases, with 13 bases between the two germline ends. The CDR3, as DNA: TGTGCCAGCAGGCGCCAAAAGGAGACTGAAGCTTTCTTT. Protein: CASRRQKETEAFF. The entire variable domain, with the rest obtained from reference TRBV7-3 and TRBJ1-1, is as follows: GAGVSQTPSNKVTEKGKYVELRCDPISGHTALYWYRQSLGQGPEFLIYFQGTGAADDSGLPNDRFFAVRPEGSVSTLKIQRTERGDSAVYLCASRRQKETEAFFGQGTRLTVV.

This chain connects TRBV9 to TRBJ2-4; 8 bases agree with TRBD1. CDR3 size: 15 residues. With V trimmed by 2 bases and J by 3 bases, 4 bases remained unmatched. Germline V gene sequence: CDR1 SGDLS, CDR2 YYNGEE. CDR3 in amino acids: CASSVTGEGKNIQYF. CDR3 coding DNA: TGTGCCAGCAGCGTGACAGGGGAAGGCAAAAACATTCAGTACTTC.

This clonotype was recorded a few times. The V and J genes are TRBV20-1 and TRBJ2-1; TRBD2 agrees at 11 bases. The V gene end was trimmed by 0 bases and the J gene end by 2 bases; junction bases not matched to a gene: 6. This CDR3 is 17 amino acids long. CDR1 is DFQATT and CDR2 is SNEGSKA in the germline V gene (reference sequence). The CDR3 region has the DNA TGCAGTGCTAGAGAATATCCGGGACTAGCGGCCTACAATGAGCAGTTCTTC. The encoded protein is CSAREYPGLAAYNEQFF.

The chain recombines TRBV3-1 with TRBJ1-2, with D possibly being TRBD1 (5 bases). The CDR3 spans 15 residues. Germline V CDR1 and CDR2: LGHDT, YNNKEL (reference sequence). Between the trimmed V and J ends, which lost 3 bases and 4 bases, there was a span of 15 bases. The CDR3: CASSHFPGAVYGYTF. CDR3 nucleotides: TGTGCCAGCAGCCACTTCCCTGGGGCGGTCTATGGCTACACCTTC.

On this clonotype: A much larger clone lies one base from this, so it may be a read error. The chain joins TRBV9 to TRBJ2-4; 7 bases match TRBD2. Germline V gene sequence: CDR1 SGDLS, CDR2 YYNGEE. The CDR3 contains 15 residues. CDR3 DNA: TGTGCCAGCAGCGTAGATGACCTGAGCGGGAACATTCGGTACTTC. It specifies CASSVDDLSGNIRYF.

This clonotype was seen only a few times. The chain has TRBV14 and TRBJ1-1; D ambiguous. Between the trimmed V and J ends, which lost 0 bases and 3 bases, there was a span of 11 bases. Looked up from germline, CDR1 is SGHDN and CDR2 is FVKESK. The CDR3 totals 15 residues. The CDR3 sequence: CASSQDMGFHTEAFF. The CDR3 coding sequence is TGTGCCAGCAGCCAAGATATGGGGTTCCACACTGAAGCTTTCTTT.

A few counts support this clonotype. The CDR3, as DNA: TGCAGTGTCATGAGCGGGGACCCAGGTTTTGGGCAGCCCCAGCATTTT. As protein: CSVMSGDPGFGQPQHF. The chain is built from TRBV20-1 and TRBJ1-5, with TRBD1 as a possible D gene (5 bases). CDR1 is DFQATT and CDR2 is SNEGSKA in the germline V gene (reference sequence). V lost 7 bases and J 7 bases, leaving 26 bases between the germline ends. CDR3 length equals 16 residues.

V is TRBV25-1 and J is TRBJ1-4; D uncertain. This CDR3 is 14 amino acids long. Trimming took 2 bases from V and 0 from J, leaving 4 bases between them. Germline CDR1 is MGHDK and CDR2 is SYGVNS. The CDR3 DNA follows: TGTGCCAGCAGTGAAGATGCAACTAATGAAAAACTGTTTTTT. It yields the protein CASSEDATNEKLFF.

This clonotype was seen a few times. The genes are TRBV5-1 and TRBJ2-5, with unresolved D. There are 14 residues in the CDR3. The germline CDR1 and CDR2 sequences are SGHRS and YFSETQ. Trimming pared 2 bases from V and 0 bases from J, leaving 8 bases between. The CDR3 is CASSFRENQETQYF. The CDR3 nucleotides are TGCGCCAGCAGCTTTAGAGAGAACCAAGAGACCCAGTACTTC.

In the case of this clonotype: An end of the junction does not agree with germline; a read error may underlie this. V is TRBV6-2 or TRBV6-3 and J is TRBJ2-1; perhaps TRBD2 as D (6 bases). CDR1 is MNHEY, CDR2 SVGEGT, per germline. There are 17 residues in the CDR3. CDR3 protein: CASRGTRLTGSHNEQFF. In DNA, the CDR3 is TGTGCCAGCCGGGGGACCCGCCTGACGGGCTCCCACAATGAGCAGTTCTTC.

This clonotype occurred a few times. This chain joins TRBV4-2 and TRBJ1-4; TRBD1 agrees at 9 bases. Germline V gene data show CDR1 as LGHNA and CDR2 as YNFKEQ. The J segment lost 10 bases and the V segment lost 0 bases, leaving 6 bases of the junction unmatched. CDR3 length equals 15 residues. This chain's CDR3 is CASSQDTGGLGKLFF. CDR3 DNA sequence: TGTGCCAGCAGCCAAGATACAGGGGGCTTGGGAAAACTGTTTTTT.

V gene TRBV6-1 combines with J gene TRBJ1-2; D may be TRBD1 (6 bases). Trimming left V 2 bases short and J 5 bases short, with 15 bases between. CDR3 length: 15 residues. Per germline, CDR1 MNHNS and CDR2 SASEGT. The CDR3 spells CASSEKGGAGYGYTF. The CDR3 region has the DNA TGTGCCAGCAGTGAAAAGGGGGGCGCGGGGTATGGCTACACCTTC.